Presented here are 30 T cell receptor beta chains from one specimen sequenced in a study of metastatic and nonmetastatic thyroid tumors. TCRdb re-analyzed the PCR reads through MiXCR. The sample carries roughly 14,000 clones, approximately 30% recorded once. Patients underwent thyroid surgery, and none had received any treatment before it. The sample taken for sequencing was tumor tissue. The receptors originated from a female donor with papillary thyroid cancer or a benign thyroid nodule (not recorded which). Some clones in this sample may be carry-over from other donors' samples.

By proportion, this clone is medium-sized. The chain couples TRBV20-1 to TRBJ1-2; TRBD1 agrees at 11 bases. V gave up 5 bases and J gave up 6 bases; unmatched junction bases: 14. The CDR3 is 16 residues long. CDR1 DFQATT and CDR2 SNEGSKA come from the germline V gene (reference sequence). The CDR3 sequence is CSADPGQGVYGDGYTF. CDR3 coding DNA: TGCAGTGCTGATCCGGGACAGGGGGTATATGGGGATGGCTACACCTTC.

This clone has a single count. V gene TRBV7-2 combines with J gene TRBJ1-5; 8 bases map to TRBD1. The CDR3 consists of 14 residues. Trimming removed 4 bases from V and 8 bases from J; junction bases left unmatched: 7. Germline lookup yields CDR1 SGHTA and CDR2 FQGNSA. The CDR3 spells CASSWKGQGEPQHF. The CDR3 nucleotides read TGTGCCAGCAGCTGGAAAGGACAGGGCGAGCCCCAGCATTTT.

This clone has just a few counts. The chain carries TRBV28 and TRBJ1-4; D is unresolved. The CDR3 covers 13 residues. CDR1 MDHEN and CDR2 SYDVKM come from the germline V gene. V gave up 1 base and J gave up 7 bases, with 7 bases separating them. The CDR3 bases are TGTGCCAGCAGTTTATTTATGAGTGAAAAACTGTTTTTT. This codes for CASSLFMSEKLFF.

Many counts were recorded for this clone. V gene TRBV20-1 combines with J gene TRBJ2-1; unclear D gene. Trimming took off 3 bases at V and 6 bases at J, with 9 bases between the two ends. Per germline, CDR1 DFQATT and CDR2 SNEGSKA (reference sequence). CDR3 length: 12 residues. The CDR3 sequence is CSASEWANEQFF. The CDR3 region has the DNA TGCAGTGCTAGTGAATGGGCCAATGAGCAGTTCTTC.

Many counts were recorded for this clone. The J gene is TRBJ1-2, the V gene TRBV13; D possibly corresponds to TRBD1 (5 bases). Deletions cut 2 bases from V and 6 bases from J, with 16 bases between. Germline V lookup: CDR1 PRHDT, CDR2 FYEKMQ (reference sequence). This CDR3 has 15 residues. CDR3 amino acids: CASSLMGQPSDGYTF. The CDR3 DNA is TGTGCCAGCAGCTTAATGGGGCAGCCCTCGGATGGCTACACCTTC.

The J gene is TRBJ1-2, the V gene TRBV20-1, with a weak D call TRBD1 (5 bases). This CDR3 is 14 amino acids long. Trimming removed 1 base from V and 8 bases from J, with 17 bases in between. Germline CDR1 reads DFQATT; CDR2 reads SNEGSKA (reference sequence). CDR3 DNA sequence: TGCAGTGCTAGAGTAAGTCCGGGGGTAATCGGCTACACCTTC. Translated: CSARVSPGVIGYTF.

This clone appeared many times. V usage is TRBV6-1 and J usage is TRBJ2-1, with TRBD1 matching over 9 bases. The CDR3 has 15 amino acids. After removal of 6 bases from V and 6 bases from J, the junction contained 9 bases not matched to a gene. Germline CDR1 is MNHNS and CDR2 is SASEGT. The CDR3 loop reads CASSRDRETANEQFF. The CDR3 DNA is TGTGCCAGCAGCCGGGACAGGGAGACGGCCAATGAGCAGTTCTTC.

The table lists this clone with a few counts. This chain links TRBV6-2 or TRBV6-3 with TRBJ2-7, with D perhaps assigned TRBD1 or TRBD2 (5 bases each). Germline V gene data show CDR1 as MNHEY and CDR2 as SVGEGT. There are 13 residues in the CDR3. Trimming cost V 0 bases and J 6 bases, with 9 bases left between them. The CDR3 DNA reads as TGTGCCAGCAGTTACTCGTCGGGGCTCGAGCAGTACTTC. This encodes CASSYSSGLEQYF.

The chain uses TRBV30 and TRBJ2-7; 9 bases match TRBD1. CDR1 is GTSNPN, CDR2 SVGIG, per germline (reference sequence). This CDR3 comprises 14 residues. Trimming removed 0 bases from V and 1 base from J; junction bases left unmatched: 1. CDR3 coding DNA: TGTGCCTGGAGTGTAGGGACAGGGTCCTACGAGCAGTACTTC. This codes for CAWSVGTGSYEQYF.

The gene calls are TRBV30 and TRBJ2-7; D is unclear. CDR3 length equals 13 residues. With 5 bases removed from V and 0 bases from J, the gap between germline ends came to 11 bases. Germline V lookup: CDR1 GTSNPN, CDR2 SVGIG (reference sequence). In DNA form, the CDR3 reads TGTGCCTGGTCTCTTGGCGGCTCCTACGAGCAGTACTTC. Translated: CAWSLGGSYEQYF.

By its share, this clone is medium-sized. The rearrangement joins TRBV5-5 to TRBJ2-7; TRBD2 agrees at 10 bases. Looked up from germline, CDR1 is SGHKS and CDR2 is YYEKEE (reference sequence). Trimming cost V 0 bases and J 0 bases; bases outside gene matches: 3. This CDR3 is built from 16 residues. The DNA of the CDR3 is TGTGCCAGCAGCTTGGGACTAGCGGGTTTCTCCTACGAGCAGTACTTC. Its translation: CASSLGLAGFSYEQYF.

This clone was counted a few times. V and J are TRBV20-1 and TRBJ2-7, with 9 bases aligning to TRBD2. Trimming removed 2 bases from V and 0 bases from J; junction bases left unmatched: 5. Germline V gene lookup returns CDR1 DFQATT and CDR2 SNEGSKA (reference sequence). The CDR3 runs 15 residues. The CDR3 DNA sequence: TGCAGTGCTAGATATTTAGCGGGGGACTCCTACGAGCAGTACTTC. Translated, it gives CSARYLAGDSYEQYF.

Note on this clone: This is likely a read error, given that the CDR3 carries no conserved phenylalanine or tryptophan at its end. J is TRBJ1-5 and V is TRBV4-2; D may be TRBD1 (6 bases). Germline-derived CDR1 and CDR2 are LGHNA and YNFKEQ. The CDR3 sequence is 14 residues long. Here the CDR3 DNA reads TGTGCCAGCACCCAAGAGGCAGGACAGAAGCCCCAGCATTTA. Translated, it gives CASTQEAGQKPQHL.

In this sample, this clone turned up a few times. The V gene is TRBV6-4, the J gene TRBJ2-3, with TRBD2 matching 10 bases. This CDR3 has 15 residues. Germline CDR1 is MRHNA and CDR2 is SNTAGT. J gave up 1 base and V 2 bases, and 0 bases lay outside the gene matches. The CDR3 sequence: CASSDLAGGTDTQYF. CDR3 coding DNA: TGTGCCAGCAGTGACCTAGCGGGGGGCACAGATACGCAGTATTTT.

This clone has just a few counts. The chain has TRBV19 and TRBJ2-2, with a weak D call TRBD1 (6 bases). Germline V gene data show CDR1 as LNHDA and CDR2 as SQIVND (reference sequence). The length of the CDR3 is 15 residues. Between the trimmed V and J ends, which lost 4 bases and 6 bases, there was a span of 15 bases. As DNA, the CDR3 is TGTGCCAGTAGTACGAAAATAGGGGGTGCCGGGGAGCTGTTTTTT. It codes for CASSTKIGGAGELFF.

By sample share, this clone is large. The sample carries other DNA sequences with the same CDR3. The chain is built from TRBV19 and TRBJ1-2; the match to TRBD1 covers 8 bases. The CDR3 sequence is 14 residues long. The germline gives CDR1 LNHDA, CDR2 SQIVND (reference sequence). With 3 bases clipped from V and 5 bases from J, the junction kept 5 bases outside the gene matches. CDR3 sequence: CASSIDRGSYGYTF. The CDR3 nucleotides read TGTGCCAGTAGTATTGACAGGGGTTCATATGGCTACACCTTC.

Only one count was recorded for this clone. CDR3 in DNA: TGCAGTGCTAGTTCGATAGGGGGCGACCCCTACGAGCAGTACTTC. Translating it yields CSASSIGGDPYEQYF. The chain uses TRBV20-1 and TRBJ2-7; 7 bases agree with TRBD1. The trim removed 3 bases at V and 2 bases at J, leaving 10 bases unmatched. The V gene's germline CDR1 is DFQATT and CDR2 SNEGSKA (reference sequence). The CDR3 covers 15 residues.

The CDR3 loop reads CASSSILAGSSYEQYF. CDR3 DNA sequence: TGCGCCAGCAGCTCGATACTAGCGGGGAGCTCCTACGAGCAGTACTTC. The chain links TRBV5-1 to TRBJ2-7; 10 bases are a match to TRBD2. The CDR3 is made up of 16 amino acids. Trimming cost V 3 bases and J 0 bases; bases outside gene matches: 6. Germline V CDR1 and CDR2: SGHRS, YFSETQ.

This clone was observed a few times. A read error may produce the germline difference seen at one junction end. The chain carries TRBV15 and TRBJ2-2; 7 nucleotides line up with TRBD2. Germline loops: CDR1 LNHNV, CDR2 YYDKDF (reference sequence). The CDR3 has 17 residues. The CDR3 coding sequence is TGTGCCACCATCAGAGATCGGGCGGGAGAGGCCTCCGGGGAGCTGTTTTTT. It encodes CATIRDRAGEASGELFF.

This clone was detected a few times. The chain uses TRBV11-1 and TRBJ1-1; D not resolved. The CDR3 is 12 residues long. Trimming cost V 0 bases and J 7 bases, with 6 bases left between them. CDR1 is SGHAT and CDR2 is FQDESV in the germline V gene (reference sequence). The CDR3 DNA reads TGTGCCAGCAGCTTAGCTGGCAGTGAAGCTTTCTTT. Its translation: CASSLAGSEAFF. The full variable domain, with the rest looked up from reference TRBV11-1 and TRBJ1-1, is EAEVAQSPRYKITEKSQAVAFWCDPISGHATLYWYRQILGQGPELLVQFQDESVVDDSQLPKDRFSAERLKGVDSTLKIQPAELGDSAMYLCASSLAGSEAFFGQGTRLTVV.

The chain uses TRBV4-1 and TRBJ1-5; D call uncertain. V gave up 1 base and J gave up 0 bases, with 10 bases separating them. The CDR3 runs 16 residues. Germline V gene data show CDR1 as MGHRA and CDR2 as YSYEKL. The CDR3 protein is CASSQGVPYSNQPQHF. The CDR3 DNA follows: TGCGCCAGCAGCCAAGGGGTACCTTATAGCAATCAGCCCCAGCATTTT.

The chain links TRBV6-4 to TRBJ2-3; the D gene could be TRBD1 or TRBD2 (5 bases each). This CDR3 is 14 amino acids long. The V end was cut by 0 bases, the J end by 1 base, with 5 bases between. CDR1 and CDR2 (germline): MRHNA, SNTAGT. This chain's CDR3 is CASSDSGGTDTQYF. The CDR3 DNA sequence: TGTGCCAGCAGTGACTCGGGGGGCACAGATACGCAGTATTTT.

The chain has TRBV11-1 and TRBJ2-7, with unresolved D. Germline loops: CDR1 SGHAT, CDR2 FQDESV (reference sequence). Trimming cost V 5 bases and J 3 bases, with 11 bases left between them. CDR3 length: 13 amino acids. The CDR3 DNA is TGTGCCAGCAGCCTCGGCTGGGTCTACGAGCAGTACTTC. This translates into CASSLGWVYEQYF. Full variable domain (remainder filled in from reference TRBV11-1 and TRBJ2-7): EAEVAQSPRYKITEKSQAVAFWCDPISGHATLYWYRQILGQGPELLVQFQDESVVDDSQLPKDRFSAERLKGVDSTLKIQPAELGDSAMYLCASSLGWVYEQYFGPGTRLTVT.

The rearrangement links TRBV20-1 to TRBJ2-3; D remains ambiguous. Germline lookup yields CDR1 DFQATT and CDR2 SNEGSKA (reference sequence). The ends were cut back, 6 bases at V and 3 bases at J, with 13 bases in the middle. The CDR3 covers 13 residues. The CDR3 sequence is CSALPLSTDTQYF. The CDR3 region has the DNA TGCAGTGCCTTACCCTTGAGTACAGATACGCAGTATTTT.

This clone was detected a few times. V gene TRBV28 combines with J gene TRBJ1-6; D remains ambiguous. CDR1 and CDR2 from the germline V gene are MDHEN and SYDVKM. Trimming shortened V by 8 bases and J by 14 bases, and 19 bases separated the two germline ends. The CDR3 loop spans 13 amino acids. The CDR3 sequence is CASREPPVPTLHF. The CDR3 region has the DNA TGTGCCAGCCGAGAGCCGCCCGTACCCACCCTCCACTTT.

This clone was seen a few times. This rearrangement joins TRBV10-1 to TRBJ2-1, with TRBD2 matching over 7 bases. CDR3 size: 16 residues. Trimming at V came to 6 bases and at J to 3 bases, leaving 11 bases not matched to a gene. Germline V lookup: CDR1 WNHNN, CDR2 SYGVQD (reference sequence). The CDR3 nucleotides read TGCGCCAGCAGGCAGAATACTAGCGTCTTCTACAATGAGCAGTTCTTC. This translates into CASRQNTSVFYNEQFF.

By share of the sample, this clone is medium-sized. The rearrangement joins TRBV7-9 to TRBJ2-2, with 9 bases fitting TRBD1. The CDR3 contains 18 residues. The V segment lost 5 bases and the J segment 0 bases; nucleotides outside the gene matches: 10. Per germline, CDR1 SEHNR and CDR2 FQNEAQ (reference sequence). The chain's CDR3 is CASSPGTGRPPNTGELFF. In nucleotides, the CDR3 is TGTGCCAGCAGCCCCGGGACAGGGCGTCCCCCGAACACCGGGGAGCTGTTTTTT.

This clone showed up many times. V usage is TRBV15 and J usage is TRBJ2-2, with TRBD2 as a possible D gene (6 bases). Trimming left V 0 bases short and J 4 bases short, with 9 bases between. This CDR3 contains 15 residues. From germline, CDR1 is LNHNV and CDR2 YYDKDF (reference sequence). As DNA, the CDR3 is TGTGCCACCAGCAGAGACCGGGAGACCACCGGGGAGCTGTTTTTT. This encodes CATSRDRETTGELFF.

The chain is built from TRBV11-3 and TRBJ1-1, with a tentative D call TRBD1 (6 bases). Deletions cut 5 bases from V and 4 bases from J, with 17 bases between. The CDR3 sequence is 15 residues long. CDR1 and CDR2 (germline): SGHNT, YENEEA. CDR3 protein: CASSLPGHQGTEAFF. CDR3 nucleotide sequence: TGTGCCAGCAGCCTGCCGGGACACCAGGGCACTGAAGCTTTCTTT. The full variable domain, rest sourced from reference TRBV11-3 and TRBJ1-1, is EAGVVQSPRYKIIEKKQPVAFWCNPISGHNTLYWYLQNLGQGPELLIRYENEEAVDDSQLPKDRFSAERLKGVDSTLKIQPAELGDSAVYLCASSLPGHQGTEAFFGQGTRLTVV.

The gene calls are TRBV5-1 and TRBJ2-7, with 12 bases that match TRBD2. This CDR3 has 15 residues. CDR1 is SGHRS and CDR2 is YFSETQ in the germline V gene. V was clipped by 4 bases and J by 7 bases; unmatched bases: 9. CDR3 sequence (DNA): TGCGCCAGCAGCGTAAGACTAGCGGGAGCCGGGGAGCAGTACTTC. Its translation is CASSVRLAGAGEQYF.